Sequencing of this T cell receptor beta chain was carried out in a study of blood T cell repertoires in COVID-19. Per the authors' pipeline: Using reference gene primer amplification, nucleated cell counts were estimated. The table came from immunoSEQ multiplex PCR; TCRdb's copy has only in-frame clones and leaves some out. That table gives V, J and clone size, and the DNA gave D and trimming. The sample shows fewer than 350,000 clones, approximately 88% of them seen only once. Participants were aged 18 to 89 years, lived in around 25 US areas, and enrolled virtually. Cohorts were based on clinical histories the participants reported. Donors in Cohort 3 counted as recovered after two negative PCRs, clearance, or symptom resolution. The receptor was derived from a woman under 40 who had recovered from COVID-19. Sequenced material: PBMCs or T cells enriched from blood (not recorded which).

The CDR3 spells CASSSGLAGWSSYNEQFF. CDR3 nucleotides: TGTGCCAGCAGCTCCGGACTAGCGGGATGGAGCTCCTACAATGAGCAGTTCTTC. V and J are TRBV7-3 and TRBJ2-1; TRBD2 matches at 12 bases. V was pared by 4 bases and J by 0 bases, with 7 bases of the junction left unmatched. CDR3 size: 18 residues. Germline CDR1 reads SGHTA; CDR2 reads FQGTGA.